This T cell receptor (beta chain) was recovered during a study of tumor-infiltrating lymphocytes in primary liver carcinoma. From roughly 470 ng total RNA, TCR beta cDNA was generated with a primer in the constant region. What produced the TCR beta libraries was three nested multiplex PCR rounds using slightly modified ARM-PCR. Primers for the first two PCR rounds were TRBV1-TRBV30 forward primers and a C-beta reverse primer (roughly 9 cycles per round). TCRdb re-called the multiplex PCR reads with MiXCR, one entry per CDR3 protein. This sample yields just over 300,000 distinct CDR3 sequences, of which about three fifths are seen a single time; about a sixth belongs to the top ten. This clonotype was counted once. One end of the junction varies from germline; a read error may be responsible. Unsorted whole blood supplied the blood RNA, and germline DNA was isolated too. This CDR3 has 16 amino acids. Per the germline V gene, CDR1 is SGHAT and CDR2 is FQDESV (reference sequence).

This receptor was obtained from a woman under 40 with primary liver carcinoma and hepatitis B virus infection. The chain has TRBV11-1 and TRBJ2-7; 10 bases agree with TRBD2. Sequenced material: peripheral blood. CDR3 sequence reads: CASRSQAGGLYYEQYF. CDR3 nucleotides: TGTGCTAGCAGATCTCAAGCGGGAGGGCTGTACTACGAGCAGTACTTC.